What follows are 10 T cell receptor beta chains derived from one specimen sequenced in a study of control samples from healthy donors and cancer patients. Libraries were prepared by immunoSEQ multiplex PCR; TCRdb keeps only in-frame clonotypes and omits some of them. The sample holds some 130,000 clones, about nine tenths seen once. What was sequenced was blood. The receptors derive from a woman between 50 and 59 years old in good health.

The chain recombines TRBV6-6 with TRBJ1-2; unclear D gene. The CDR3 loop spans 16 amino acids. CDR1 MNHNY and CDR2 SVGAGI come from the germline V gene (reference sequence). Trimming shortened V by 7 bases and J by 1 base, and 19 bases separated the two germline ends. CDR3 in amino acids: CASTPDGKGNNYGYTF. As DNA, the CDR3 is TGTGCCAGCACCCCGGACGGGAAGGGAAATAACTATGGCTACACCTTC.

The J gene is TRBJ1-2, the V gene TRBV4-2, with TRBD1 identical over 9 bases. CDR3 length: 16 amino acids. The ends lost 0 bases at V and 2 bases at J; junction bases unmatched: 4. Germline V gives CDR1 LGHNA, CDR2 YNFKEQ. This CDR3 reads CASSQDQDRGNYGYTF. For the CDR3, the DNA is TGTGCCAGCAGCCAAGATCAGGACAGGGGAAACTATGGCTACACCTTC.

This sequence joins TRBV7-9 and TRBJ2-1, with 11 bases that match TRBD1. CDR1 SEHNR and CDR2 FQNEAQ come from the germline V gene (reference sequence). With V trimmed by 5 bases and J by 2 bases, 17 bases remained unmatched. The CDR3 has 20 amino acids. CDR3 coding DNA: TGTGCCAGCAGCAAACAACACGGACAGGGGGCGGCGTGGCCCTACAATGAGCAGTTCTTC. Translation: CASSKQHGQGAAWPYNEQFF.

V is TRBV29-1 and J is TRBJ2-2; D gene uncertain. V gave up 6 bases and J gave up 0 bases, with 11 bases separating them. Germline CDR1 reads SQVTM; CDR2 reads ANQGSEA. The CDR3 is 14 amino acids. The CDR3 reads CSVSSFPNTGELFF. In nucleotides, the CDR3 is TGCAGCGTCTCATCCTTCCCGAACACCGGGGAGCTGTTTTTT.

Concerning this clone itself: Compared with germline, one end of the junction differs, possibly owing to a read error. This CDR3 reads CASSLWPGTFF. CDR3 nucleotides: TGTGCCAGCAGCTTATGGCCTGGGACCTTTTTT. V is TRBV5-6 and J is TRBJ1-5, with D possibly being TRBD1 (5 bases). The CDR3 is 11 residues long. From germline, CDR1 is SGHDT and CDR2 YYEEEE.

Points on this clone: The junction departs from the called germline gene at one end, perhaps through a read error. This chain connects TRBV7-9 to TRBJ1-1; no definite D call. Germline V lookup: CDR1 SEHNR, CDR2 FQNEAQ (reference sequence). CDR3 length: 15 amino acids. The CDR3 coding sequence is TGTGCCAGCAGCCTCAAAGGCGGAGAGAACGCTGAAGCTTTCTTT. This sequence encodes CASSLKGGENAEAFF.

The V and J genes are TRBV23-1 and TRBJ1-6; D remains ambiguous. TRBV23-1 is sorted into the ORF group, with uncertain function. The CDR3 totals 19 residues. Trimming pared 2 bases from V and 0 bases from J, leaving 17 bases between. CDR3 in DNA: TGCGCCAGCAGTCAACCCGCCGTACAGCGTAGCTCCTATAATTCACCCCTCCACTTT. Protein sequence: CASSQPAVQRSSYNSPLHF.

The V call is TRBV2, the J call TRBJ2-4; 13 positions match TRBD2. The CDR3 is 19 amino acids. The J segment lost 1 base and the V segment lost 6 bases, leaving 12 bases of the junction unmatched. Per germline, CDR1 SNHLY and CDR2 FYNNEI. CDR3: CASREGTSGGAEAKNIQYF. In DNA, the CDR3 is TGTGCCAGCAGGGAGGGCACTAGCGGGGGGGCGGAGGCCAAAAACATTCAGTACTTC.

The J gene is TRBJ1-1, the V gene TRBV30; 8 nucleotides match TRBD1. J lost 5 bases, V lost 3 bases, and 11 bases had no gene match. Germline V gene sequence: CDR1 GTSNPN, CDR2 SVGIG (reference sequence). The CDR3 extends over 15 amino acids. The CDR3: CAWRISGTGGTEAFF. CDR3 in DNA: TGTGCCTGGAGGATTTCCGGGACAGGAGGAACTGAAGCTTTCTTT. The variable domain in full, with the rest retrieved from reference TRBV30 and TRBJ1-1, is SQTIHQWPATLVQPVGSPLSLECTVEGTSNPNLYWYRQAAGRGLQLLFYSVGIGQISSEVPQNLSASRPQDRQFILSSKKLLLSDSGFYLCAWRISGTGGTEAFFGQGTRLTVV.

The CDR3 nucleotides are TGTGCCAGCAGCCTACGGGGGTCAGGGACCGATACGCAGTATTTT. This sequence encodes CASSLRGSGTDTQYF. J is TRBJ2-3 and V is TRBV2; tentatively, D is TRBD2 (6 bases). This CDR3 comprises 15 residues. In germline, CDR1 is SNHLY, CDR2 FYNNEI. V was shortened by 6 bases and J by 6 bases, with 19 bases between the two germline ends.